The entry that follows covers one T cell receptor beta chain sequence. The antigen is not known. The sample comes from a study of cytomegalovirus exposure and HLA in healthy donors. The CDR3 is made up of 14 amino acids. Overall study findings and caveats: Highly shared variants forming one cluster were likely a sequencing artifact. Reported performance of the classifier showed diagnosis of cytomegalovirus status with high specificity and sensitivity. Presence/absence comparisons presumed near-even sequencing depth among donors.

Primers: 60 Vbeta forward and 13 Jbeta reverse. Original analysis: A follow-up analysis tallied around 80 million unique TCR beta chains, approximately 10 million shared. Clones were sequenced by immunoSEQ multiplex PCR, and TCRdb holds only the in-frame ones, with some missing. V and J calls and clone size are those listed in that table; D and trimming were worked out from the DNA. The data contain roughly 200,000 clones, approximately 85% of them seen just once; the ten biggest clones take up about 2.2%. The J gene is TRBJ2-3, the V gene TRBV21-1; TRBD2, the table's D call, was not compared with the DNA. TRBV21-1 is a pseudogene locus. The sequence derives from a woman aged 45-65 years in good health and CMV-seronegative. The sample comprised PBMCs. The CDR3 nucleotides are TGTGCCAGCAGCAAAGAGCGGGGCACAGATACGCAGTATTTT. It codes for CASSKERGTDTQYF.